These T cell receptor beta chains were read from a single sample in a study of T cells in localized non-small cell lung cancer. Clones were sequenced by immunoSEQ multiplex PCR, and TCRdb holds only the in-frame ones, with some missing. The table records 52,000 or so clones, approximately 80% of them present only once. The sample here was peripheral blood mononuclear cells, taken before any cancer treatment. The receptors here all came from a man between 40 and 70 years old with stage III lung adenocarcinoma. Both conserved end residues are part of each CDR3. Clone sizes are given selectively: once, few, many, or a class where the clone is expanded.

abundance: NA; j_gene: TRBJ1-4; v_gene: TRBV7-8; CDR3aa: CASSGFLGVEKLFF
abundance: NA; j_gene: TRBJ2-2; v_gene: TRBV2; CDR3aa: CASKGQYTGELFF
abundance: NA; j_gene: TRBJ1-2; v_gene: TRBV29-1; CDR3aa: CSVHGGQGYGYTF
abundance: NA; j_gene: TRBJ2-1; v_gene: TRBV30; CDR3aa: CAWSGGGSSYNEQFF
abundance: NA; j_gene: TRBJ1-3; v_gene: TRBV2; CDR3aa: CASLGQGPFQVTIYF
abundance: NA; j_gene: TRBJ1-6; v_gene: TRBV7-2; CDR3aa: CASSSRGDVGSPLHF
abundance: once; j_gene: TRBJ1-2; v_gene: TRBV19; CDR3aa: CASRDRGNYGYTF
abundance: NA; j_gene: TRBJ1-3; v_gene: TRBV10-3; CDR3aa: CAISEGGNSGNTIYF
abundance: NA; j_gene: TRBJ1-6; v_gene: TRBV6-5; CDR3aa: CASSSRGSGNSPLHF
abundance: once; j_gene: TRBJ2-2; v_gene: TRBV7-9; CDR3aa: CASSLPGDGTGELFF
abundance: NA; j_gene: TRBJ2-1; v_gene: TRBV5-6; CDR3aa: CASSLFRGPHNEQFF